The source of this TCR beta chain is a study of response to subunit inactivated influenza vaccine (dated by TCRdb to between 2018 and 2020). About the full investigation: Deep quantitative T cell receptor repertoire profiling was used in the study to track responses to a trivalent subunit inactivated influenza vaccine.

What the time point label conveys for this sample: more than 40 days after influenza vaccine administration. Libraries were built with RT-PCR. Sequencing relied on an Illumina HiSeq 2500. Using fastp trimming at Q25 and MiXCR clonotype assembly, TCRdb reanalyzed the public sequencing data and kept in-frame beta chains. Each CDR3 protein gets just one entry, which takes the most common genes and DNA from the rows behind it. This sample holds about 480,000 distinct CDR3 sequences; approximately 9.9% were observed only once. The ten largest make up less than 15% of the sample. This clonotype was counted ten times or more. The antigen it binds to is not known. No qualities accompany the bases; no much larger clone lies one base away. The paper's findings and limits, for the study overall: The authors suggested that each seasonal influenza vaccination may recruit only a limited number of new T cells.

Sequencing used PBMCs from blood, obtained 40 to 50 days after vaccination. This clonotype originated in a man aged 50-60 years who received an inactivated influenza vaccine. Donor details come from another sample of the same person, matched by shared clones.

CDR3 sequence: CASSKDRLAASSYEQYF. The DNA sequence is as follows: TGTGCCAGCAGCAAAGACCGGCTAGCGGCCAGCTCCTACGAGCAGTACTTC. Here the chain combines TRBV21-1 and TRBJ2-7; the D call TRBD2 from the table was never checked on the DNA. TRBV21-1 is a pseudogene. From its cysteine to its phenylalanine, the CDR3 spans 17 amino acids. Only the CDR3 region is kept as DNA, spanning 51 bases read in frame from base 1.